What follows is one TCR beta chain and its context. The data stem from a study of control samples from healthy donors and cancer patients. The repertoire was sequenced with immunoSEQ multiplex PCR; TCRdb's copy has only in-frame clones and lacks some. The sample lists roughly 120,000 clones; less than 95% were seen once. The sequenced material came from blood. The clonotype was recovered from a man aged 30 to 45 in good health.

The CDR3 DNA is TGCGCCAGCAGCTGGCTAGCGGGGGGGAATGAGCAGTTCTTC. Translation gives CASSWLAGGNEQFF. The chain combines TRBV5-1 with TRBJ2-1; 12 bases are shared with TRBD2. Germline CDR1 and CDR2: SGHRS and YFSETQ. The CDR3 is 14 residues long. Trimming removed 3 bases from V and 7 bases from J; junction bases left unmatched: 2. The full variable domain, in which reference TRBV5-1 and TRBJ2-1 provide the parts outside the CDR3, is KAGVTQTPRYLIKTRGQQVTLSCSPISGHRSVSWYQQTPGQGLQFLFEYFSETQRNKGNFPGRFSGRQFSNSRSEMNVSTLELGDSALYLCASSWLAGGNEQFFGPGTRLTVL.